These 19 T cell receptor beta chains originate from one sample sequenced in a study of T cell clonotyping in hematopoietic cell transplantation. Time point meaning: recipient sample about 28 days before transplant, after cytoreduction. Clones were sequenced by immunoSEQ multiplex PCR, and TCRdb holds only the in-frame ones, with some missing. The data contain 65,000 to 80,000 clones, about 95% of them singletons. The sequencing here drew on peripheral blood mononuclear cells, taken before stem cell transplant. The receptors derive from a woman between 50 and 59 years old with acute myeloid leukemia. Some clones in this sample may be carry-over from other donors' samples.

The J gene is TRBJ1-2, the V gene TRBV5-4; D is ambiguous. V lost 4 bases to trimming and J lost 3 bases, with 13 bases between them. The CDR3 contains 14 residues. CDR1 SGHNT and CDR2 YYREEE come from the germline V gene (reference sequence). The CDR3 sequence is CASSKDPRHYGYTF. CDR3 bases: TGTGCCAGCAGCAAAGACCCGCGTCACTATGGCTACACCTTC.

The genes are TRBV5-1 and TRBJ2-1; 16 nucleotides match TRBD2. This CDR3 is built from 16 residues. V dropped 4 bases and J dropped 9; count of bases not matched to a gene: 7. Per germline, CDR1 SGHRS and CDR2 YFSETQ. CDR3 residues: CASSREGTSGRGEQFF. The CDR3 DNA follows: TGCGCCAGCAGCCGCGAAGGGACTAGCGGGAGGGGTGAGCAGTTCTTC.

This chain uses TRBV13 with TRBJ2-7, with TRBD2 as a possible D gene (6 bases). This CDR3 is built from 14 residues. Germline CDR1 is PRHDT and CDR2 is FYEKMQ (reference sequence). Trimming shortened V by 7 bases and J by 2 bases, and 15 bases separated the two germline ends. CDR3 DNA sequence: TGTGCCAGCACCTACGGCGGGATTACCTACGAGCAGTACTTC. Amino acids: CASTYGGITYEQYF.

This chain connects TRBV9 to TRBJ2-2; D is ambiguous. The germline V gene has CDR1 SGDLS and CDR2 YYNGEE. This CDR3 region has 13 residues. Trimming pared 6 bases from V and 4 bases from J, leaving 10 bases between. The CDR3 DNA reads TGTGCCAGCAAGGTCCGCGTCACCGGGGAGCTGTTTTTT. It is translated as CASKVRVTGELFF.

This CDR3 is CSADIRAYGYTF. In nucleotides, the CDR3 is TGCAGCGCCGACATTCGGGCCTATGGCTACACCTTC. J is TRBJ1-2 and V is TRBV29-1; the D is unclear. V lost 7 bases and J lost 4, with 13 bases in between. This CDR3 is built from 12 residues. Germline V CDR1 and CDR2: SQVTM, ANQGSEA.

This chain joins TRBV7-9 and TRBJ1-1; no clear D. V lost 3 bases and J lost 0, with 5 bases in between. Germline CDR1 is SEHNR and CDR2 is FQNEAQ (reference sequence). This CDR3 region has 13 residues. CDR3 in DNA: TGTGCCAGCAGCTTTGCTGTGAACACTGAAGCTTTCTTT. It yields the protein CASSFAVNTEAFF.

This chain uses TRBV19 with TRBJ1-5, with D maybe TRBD1 (5 bases). Germline V gives CDR1 LNHDA, CDR2 SQIVND (reference sequence). The CDR3 has 15 amino acids. Trimming removed 3 bases at V and 4 bases at J, with 13 bases between. CDR3 sequence: CASSMTPGRNQPQHF. CDR3 nucleotide sequence: TGTGCCAGTAGTATGACCCCAGGGCGTAATCAGCCCCAGCATTTT.

The V gene is TRBV12-5, the J gene TRBJ1-1; 9 bases are a match to TRBD1. The germline gives CDR1 LGHNT, CDR2 FRNRAP. The junction had 12 bases not matched to a gene; V was cut back by 7 bases and J by 0 bases. The CDR3 has 17 amino acids. The CDR3 protein is CASALGQGPTMNTEAFF. Here the CDR3 DNA reads TGTGCTAGTGCCCTGGGACAGGGACCCACCATGAACACTGAAGCTTTCTTT.

The chain employs TRBV6-1 and TRBJ2-1; D gene ambiguous. This CDR3 region has 16 residues. Trimming shortened V by 3 bases and J by 6 bases, and 18 bases separated the two germline ends. Germline assignment: CDR1 MNHNS and CDR2 SASEGT. CDR3 loop: CASSEISWSRTNEQFF. In DNA form, the CDR3 reads TGTGCCAGCAGTGAGATTTCTTGGAGTAGGACCAATGAGCAGTTCTTC.

V is TRBV5-6 and J is TRBJ1-2; D remains unclear. V shed 0 bases and J shed 2 bases, with 11 bases lying between them. CDR3 size: 15 residues. Germline V gene data show CDR1 as SGHDT and CDR2 as YYEEEE. The CDR3 spells CASSLASGRNYGYTF. CDR3 DNA sequence: TGTGCCAGCAGCTTGGCCTCAGGACGCAACTATGGCTACACCTTC.

The rearrangement links TRBV5-1 to TRBJ1-1; D is ambiguous. CDR3 length: 15 amino acids. V was trimmed by 0 bases and J by 1 base, leaving 10 bases between them. Germline-derived CDR1 and CDR2 are SGHRS and YFSETQ. CDR3: CASSLDTVRNTEAFF. In nucleotides, the CDR3 is TGCGCCAGCAGCTTGGATACGGTCCGGAACACTGAAGCTTTCTTT. The variable domain in full, completed from reference TRBV5-1 and TRBJ1-1, reads KAGVTQTPRYLIKTRGQQVTLSCSPISGHRSVSWYQQTPGQGLQFLFEYFSETQRNKGNFPGRFSGRQFSNSRSEMNVSTLELGDSALYLCASSLDTVRNTEAFFGQGTRLTVV.

As DNA, the CDR3 is TGTGCCAGCAGCCCGACAGGGTTGACAGATACGCAGTATTTT. Translation gives CASSPTGLTDTQYF. V is TRBV7-9 and J is TRBJ2-3; 7 bases line up with TRBD1. Germline V gene lookup returns CDR1 SEHNR and CDR2 FQNEAQ (reference sequence). The trim removed 5 bases at V and 3 bases at J, leaving 5 bases unmatched. CDR3 length: 14 amino acids.

This clone was found once. V is TRBV6-6 and J is TRBJ2-7; 8 nucleotides align to TRBD2. The germline gives CDR1 MNHNY, CDR2 SVGAGI (reference sequence). The V segment lost 5 bases and the J segment 3 bases; nucleotides outside the gene matches: 9. This CDR3 has 15 amino acids. CDR3 amino acids: CASSPGLAHNYEQYF. The CDR3 coding sequence is TGTGCCAGCAGTCCCGGACTAGCACATAACTACGAGCAGTACTTC.

This rearrangement joins TRBV7-2 to TRBJ2-2; D is unresolved. The CDR3 sequence is 13 residues long. Germline V lookup: CDR1 SGHTA, CDR2 FQGNSA. V was cut by 5 bases and J by 2 bases, with 6 bases left in between. CDR3 sequence (DNA): TGTGCCAGCAGCACCCGTAACACCGGGGAGCTGTTTTTT. Protein: CASSTRNTGELFF.

The chain joins TRBV6-1 to TRBJ1-6, with 9 bases identical to TRBD1. The CDR3 consists of 15 residues. Trimming removed 9 bases from V and 10 bases from J; junction bases left unmatched: 13. Germline CDR1 and CDR2: MNHNS and SASEGT. The CDR3 DNA sequence: TGTGCCAGATCAACCGGGACAGGGCACTTGTCACCCCTCCACTTT. Protein product: CARSTGTGHLSPLHF.

The genes are TRBV6-6 and TRBJ2-5; possible D gene TRBD1, 5 bases. The germline V and J ends were trimmed by 2 bases and 5 bases, with 9 bases remaining between them. The germline CDR1 and CDR2 sequences are MNHNY and SVGAGI (reference sequence). The CDR3 has 13 amino acids. CDR3 sequence: CASSYGARETQYF. CDR3 DNA: TGTGCCAGCAGTTACGGGGCGCGGGAGACCCAGTACTTC.

V gene TRBV27 combines with J gene TRBJ1-2, with a weak D call TRBD1 (5 bases). This CDR3 region has 14 residues. V lost 5 bases, J lost 7 bases, and 17 bases lay in between. Per the germline V gene, CDR1 is MNHEY and CDR2 is SMNVEV (reference sequence). The CDR3 DNA sequence: TGTGCCAGCAGTCCCCTGGGGGGTCTCGGTGGCTACACCTTC. Its translation is CASSPLGGLGGYTF.

This rearrangement joins TRBV5-4 to TRBJ2-7; D possibly corresponds to TRBD2 (6 bases). Germline-derived CDR1 and CDR2 are SGHNT and YYREEE (reference sequence). V dropped 2 bases and J dropped 2 bases, with 8 bases sitting between them. The CDR3 totals 13 residues. CDR3 residues: CASSFRGTYEQYF. In DNA form, the CDR3 reads TGTGCCAGCAGCTTCCGGGGGACCTACGAGCAGTACTTC.

The chain couples TRBV30 to TRBJ1-6, with D uncertain. V lost 2 bases, J lost 7 bases, and 18 bases lay in between. CDR3 length: 16 residues. The germline gives CDR1 GTSNPN, CDR2 SVGIG (reference sequence). The CDR3, as DNA: TGTGCCTGGAGTTCTTTATGGACCATGTTCAATTCACCCCTCCACTTT. Amino acid sequence: CAWSSLWTMFNSPLHF.